These T cell receptor beta chains were read from a single sample in a study of Ad26.COV2.S vaccination and SARS-CoV-2 variants. Data came from immunoSEQ multiplex PCR; TCRdb stores just in-frame clones and leaves some out. Among about 430,000 clones listed, around 90% were seen once. The sample was peripheral blood, taken in a trial of Ad26.COV2.S vaccine versus placebo. The receptors shown here come from a person between 18 and 65 years old who received the Ad26.COV2.S COVID-19 vaccine or a placebo. The CDR3 runs from the conserved cysteine through the conserved F or W. Fields, in order: clone size, V gene, D gene, J gene, CDR3 protein, CDR3 DNA. D genes are given only for firm matches. Only some rows state a clone size, as once, few, many or a class for expanded clones.

NA,TRBV2,NA,TRBJ1-1,CASSGKQKAFF,TGTGCCAGCAGTGGAAAACAAAAAGCTTTCTTT
once,TRBV5-1,NA,TRBJ1-4,CASSLAGVENEKLFF,TGCGCCAGCAGCTTGGCCGGGGTGGAGAATGAAAAACTGTTTTTT
NA,TRBV7-6,TRBD2,TRBJ2-1,CASIPGLGGNNEQFF,TGTGCCAGCATCCCGGGACTAGGAGGGAACAATGAGCAGTTCTTC
NA,TRBV19,TRBD2,TRBJ2-3,CASKRDSTDTQYF,TGTGCCAGCAAGCGGGATAGCACAGATACGCAGTATTTT
NA,TRBV7-9,NA,TRBJ1-1,CASSNRDGEMNTEAFF,TGTGCCAGCAGCAACCGGGACGGTGAGATGAACACTGAAGCTTTCTTT
NA,TRBV10-3,TRBD1,TRBJ2-2,CAISEGTGLNTGELFF,TGTGCCATCAGTGAGGGGACAGGGTTGAACACCGGGGAGCTGTTTTTT
NA,TRBV28,NA,TRBJ1-1,CASYEQGLKTEAFF,TGTGCCAGCTATGAACAGGGTCTGAAGACTGAAGCTTTCTTT
NA,TRBV6-5,TRBD1,TRBJ1-5,CASSYRAGQGNQPQHF,TGTGCCAGCAGTTACCGAGCGGGACAGGGCAATCAGCCCCAGCATTTT
once,TRBV28,NA,TRBJ2-1,CASSLQYNEQFF,TGTGCCAGCAGTCTACAGTACAATGAGCAGTTCTTC
NA,TRBV12-3/TRBV12-4,NA,TRBJ2-7,CASSFFEYEQYF,TGTGCCAGCAGTTTCTTTGAGTACGAGCAGTACTTC
few,TRBV9,TRBD1,TRBJ2-1,CASSGPGQGLRGEQFF,TGTGCCAGCTCGGGGCCGGGACAGGGATTGAGGGGTGAGCAGTTCTTC
NA,TRBV7-9,TRBD1,TRBJ2-3,CASSYRGTGVADTQYF,TGTGCCAGCAGCTACCGCGGGACAGGGGTAGCCGATACGCAGTATTTT
NA,TRBV6-5,NA,TRBJ1-1,CASSYVSPGTEAFF,TGTGCCAGCAGTTACGTGAGCCCGGGAACTGAAGCTTTCTTT
NA,TRBV7-8,NA,TRBJ2-5,CASSSDRVGRLGQYF,TGTGCCAGCAGCTCCGACCGGGTCGGACGCCTAGGCCAGTACTTC
NA,TRBV27,TRBD1,TRBJ1-2,CASSTGTGNYGYTF,TGTGCCAGCAGTACCGGGACAGGAAATTATGGCTACACCTTC
NA,TRBV27,TRBD2,TRBJ2-1,CASSNLGGAGMYNEQFF,TGTGCCAGCAGTAATTTGGGGGGAGCGGGAATGTACAATGAGCAGTTCTTC